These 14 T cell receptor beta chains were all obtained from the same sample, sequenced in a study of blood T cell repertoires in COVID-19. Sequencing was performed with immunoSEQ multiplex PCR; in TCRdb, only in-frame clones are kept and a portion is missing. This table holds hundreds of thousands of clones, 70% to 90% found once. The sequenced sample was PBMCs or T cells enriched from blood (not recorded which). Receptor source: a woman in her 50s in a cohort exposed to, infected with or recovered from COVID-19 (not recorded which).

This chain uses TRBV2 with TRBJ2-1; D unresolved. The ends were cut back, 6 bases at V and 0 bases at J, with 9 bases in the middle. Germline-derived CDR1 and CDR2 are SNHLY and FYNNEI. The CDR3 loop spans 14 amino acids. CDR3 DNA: TGTGCCAGCAGGCCCACAACCTCCTACAATGAGCAGTTCTTC. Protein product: CASRPTTSYNEQFF. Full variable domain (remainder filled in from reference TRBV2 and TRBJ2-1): EPEVTQTPSHQVTQMGQEVILRCVPISNHLYFYWYRQILGQKVEFLVSFYNNEISEKSEIFDDQFSVERPDGSNFTLKIRSTKLEDSAMYFCASRPTTSYNEQFFGPGTRLTVL.

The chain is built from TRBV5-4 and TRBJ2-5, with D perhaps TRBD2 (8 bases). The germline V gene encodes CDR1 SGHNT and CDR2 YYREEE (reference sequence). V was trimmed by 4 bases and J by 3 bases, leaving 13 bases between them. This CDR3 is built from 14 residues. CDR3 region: CASSPGGGEETQYF. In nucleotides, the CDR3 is TGTGCCAGCAGCCCGGGAGGGGGCGAAGAGACCCAGTACTTC.

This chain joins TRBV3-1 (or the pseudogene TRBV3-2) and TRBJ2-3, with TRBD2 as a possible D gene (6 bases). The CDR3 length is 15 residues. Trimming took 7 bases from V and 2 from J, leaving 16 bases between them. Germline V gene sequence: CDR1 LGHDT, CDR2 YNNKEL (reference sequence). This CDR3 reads CASKGRGGFTDTQYF. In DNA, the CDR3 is TGTGCCAGCAAGGGGCGGGGAGGTTTCACAGATACGCAGTATTTT.

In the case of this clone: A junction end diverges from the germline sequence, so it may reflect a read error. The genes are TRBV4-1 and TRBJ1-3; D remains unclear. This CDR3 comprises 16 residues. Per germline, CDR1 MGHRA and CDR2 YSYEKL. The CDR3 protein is CASRQDGGASGNTIYF. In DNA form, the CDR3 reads TGCGCCAGCAGGCAAGACGGCGGAGCCTCTGGAAACACCATATATTTT.

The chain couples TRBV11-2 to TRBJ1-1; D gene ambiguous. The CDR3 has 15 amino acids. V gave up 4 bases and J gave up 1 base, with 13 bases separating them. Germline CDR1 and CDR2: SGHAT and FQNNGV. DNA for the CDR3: TGTGCCAGCAGCTACGCCCGCGGGCGGAACACTGAAGCTTTCTTT. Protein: CASSYARGRNTEAFF.

CDR3 bases: TGTGCCAGCAGCTTTTCGGGACAGCGGGGCTACACCTTC. Its protein product is CASSFSGQRGYTF. The rearrangement joins TRBV7-2 to TRBJ1-2, with 7 bases matching TRBD1. This CDR3 has 13 residues. Germline-derived CDR1 and CDR2 are SGHTA and FQGNSA. The trim removed 3 bases at V and 8 bases at J, leaving 6 bases unmatched.

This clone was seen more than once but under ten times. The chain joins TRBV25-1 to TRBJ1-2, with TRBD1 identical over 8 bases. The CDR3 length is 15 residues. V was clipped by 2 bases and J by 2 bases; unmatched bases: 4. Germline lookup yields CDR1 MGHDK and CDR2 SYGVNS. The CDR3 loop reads CASSEGTGPNYGYTF. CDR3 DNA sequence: TGTGCCAGCAGTGAAGGGACAGGACCCAACTATGGCTACACCTTC.

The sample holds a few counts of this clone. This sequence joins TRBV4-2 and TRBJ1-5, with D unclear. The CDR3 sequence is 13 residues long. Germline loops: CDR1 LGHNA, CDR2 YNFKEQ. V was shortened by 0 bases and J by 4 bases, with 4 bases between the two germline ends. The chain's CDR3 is CASSQDYNQPQHF. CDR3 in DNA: TGTGCCAGCAGCCAAGATTATAATCAGCCCCAGCATTTT.

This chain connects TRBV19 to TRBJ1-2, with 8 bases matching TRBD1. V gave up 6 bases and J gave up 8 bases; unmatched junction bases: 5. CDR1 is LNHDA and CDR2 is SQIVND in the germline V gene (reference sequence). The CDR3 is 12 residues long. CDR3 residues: CASSNRDRGYTF. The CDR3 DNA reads TGTGCCAGTAGCAACCGGGACAGGGGCTACACCTTC.

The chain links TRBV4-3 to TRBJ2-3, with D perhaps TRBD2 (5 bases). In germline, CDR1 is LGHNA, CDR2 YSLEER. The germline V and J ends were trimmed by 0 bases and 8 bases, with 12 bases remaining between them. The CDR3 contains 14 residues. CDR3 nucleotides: TGCGCCAGCAGCCAAGATTGGGCAGGAGGTACGCAGTATTTT. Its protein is CASSQDWAGGTQYF.

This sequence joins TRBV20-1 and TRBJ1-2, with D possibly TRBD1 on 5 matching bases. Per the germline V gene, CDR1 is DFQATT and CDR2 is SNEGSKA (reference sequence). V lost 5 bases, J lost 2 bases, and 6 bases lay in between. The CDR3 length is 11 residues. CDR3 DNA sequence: TGCAGTGCTCCAGGGAACTATGGCTACACCTTC. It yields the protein CSAPGNYGYTF.

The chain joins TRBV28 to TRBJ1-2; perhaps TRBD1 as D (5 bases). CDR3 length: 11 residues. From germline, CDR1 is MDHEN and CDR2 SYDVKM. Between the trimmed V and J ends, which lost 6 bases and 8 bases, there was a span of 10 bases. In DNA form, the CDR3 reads TGTGCCAGCAGCATCCGACAGGGCTACACCTTC. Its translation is CASSIRQGYTF.

CDR3 sequence (DNA): TGTGCCAGCAGCGTAGACAGGGGGGAGGATGGCTACACCTTC. Encoded protein: CASSVDRGEDGYTF. The chain combines TRBV9 with TRBJ1-2; TRBD1 matches at 8 bases. Germline-derived CDR1 and CDR2 are SGDLS and YYNGEE. The CDR3 spans 14 residues. V shed 0 bases, J shed 6 bases, and the junction held 4 bases outside the gene matches.

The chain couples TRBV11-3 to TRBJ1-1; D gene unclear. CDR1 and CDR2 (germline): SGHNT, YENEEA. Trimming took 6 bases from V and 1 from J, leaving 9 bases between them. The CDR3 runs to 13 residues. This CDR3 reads CASRKTQNTEAFF. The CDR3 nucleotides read TGTGCCAGCAGAAAAACACAGAACACTGAAGCTTTCTTT.